This T cell receptor beta chain was sequenced during a study of response to subunit inactivated influenza vaccine. Via MiXCR, TCRdb re-called the RT-PCR reads, giving one row per CDR3 protein. This table holds more than 700,000 distinct CDR3 sequences, 20% to 25% found once. Germline V gene data show CDR1 as DFQATT and CDR2 as SNEGSKA (reference sequence). The CDR3 totals 14 residues. The junction had 9 bases not matched to a gene; V was cut back by 3 bases and J by 6 bases. This clonotype was observed a handful of times. Its antigen is unknown. General study points: A suggestion made by the authors is that each seasonal influenza vaccination recruits few new T cells.

The material sequenced was PBMCs from blood, taken around 5 days after vaccination. This rearrangement joins TRBV20-1 to TRBJ2-3, with 7 positions matching TRBD2. The source is a man aged 50 to 59 who received an inactivated influenza vaccine. CDR3 sequence: CSASRGRALDTQYF. The CDR3 bases are TGCAGTGCTAGTAGAGGGAGGGCGTTGGATACGCAGTATTTT.